The rows below give T cell receptor beta chains drawn from one sample of a study of T cell changes during pregnancy in multiple sclerosis. Only in-frame clones appear in the TCRdb table, and some are missing; sequencing was by immunoSEQ multiplex PCR. This table holds about 46,000 clones, approximately 92% found once. This specimen was CD8+ T cells from peripheral blood mononuclear cells, taken after pregnancy. The receptors derive from a female donor with multiple sclerosis, enrolled in a pregnancy study. CDR3s include the opening cysteine and the closing phenylalanine or tryptophan. The order of the fields is V gene, D gene, J gene, CDR3 DNA, CDR3 protein. The D gene is left open where the match is weak.

v_gene: TRBV6-5
d_gene: -
j_gene: TRBJ1-1
CDR3nt: TGTGCCAGCAGTTACTCGAGTCCAGGGTGGACTGAAGCTTTCTTT
CDR3aa: CASSYSSPGWTEAFF

v_gene: TRBV4-3
d_gene: -
j_gene: TRBJ1-2
CDR3nt: TGCGCCAGCAGCCAAGGGGCGGAGGGCGGCTATGGCTACACCTTC
CDR3aa: CASSQGAEGGYGYTF

v_gene: TRBV7-3
d_gene: TRBD2
j_gene: TRBJ2-1
CDR3nt: TGTGCCAGCAGCTCCCTAGAGGGAGGGCCCTACAATGAGCAGTTCTTC
CDR3aa: CASSSLEGGPYNEQFF

v_gene: TRBV6-4
d_gene: -
j_gene: TRBJ2-7
CDR3nt: TGTGCCAGCAGTGACTCGAACGGGTACGAGCAGTACTTC
CDR3aa: CASSDSNGYEQYF

v_gene: TRBV7-8
d_gene: TRBD1
j_gene: TRBJ1-2
CDR3nt: TGTGCCAGCAGCGTAGCCGGACAGGGCTATGGCTACACCTTC
CDR3aa: CASSVAGQGYGYTF

v_gene: TRBV30
d_gene: -
j_gene: TRBJ1-4
CDR3nt: TGTGCCTGGAGTGGCGGGGGGGGCTTTTGGAATGAAAAACTGTTTTTT
CDR3aa: CAWSGGGGFWNEKLFF

v_gene: TRBV7-3
d_gene: -
j_gene: TRBJ2-1
CDR3nt: TGTGCCAGCAGCTTAGGCGGCGGGGTGGGGTCCTACAATGAGCAGTTCTTC
CDR3aa: CASSLGGGVGSYNEQFF

v_gene: TRBV6-5
d_gene: -
j_gene: TRBJ1-2
CDR3nt: TGTGCCAGCCGCGGGAATTATTATGGCTACACCTTC
CDR3aa: CASRGNYYGYTF

v_gene: TRBV29-1
d_gene: TRBD1
j_gene: TRBJ1-3
CDR3nt: TGCAGCGTTGTCCCAGGGGGCTCTGGAAACACCATATATTTT
CDR3aa: CSVVPGGSGNTIYF

v_gene: TRBV6-4
d_gene: TRBD2
j_gene: TRBJ2-1
CDR3nt: TGTGCCAGCAGTGCCTTCGGGACTAGCGGGAGCACTGAGCAGTTCTTC
CDR3aa: CASSAFGTSGSTEQFF